Below, 2 T cell receptor beta chains from the same sample are listed, as sequenced in a study of blood T cell repertoires in COVID-19. Data came from immunoSEQ multiplex PCR; TCRdb stores just in-frame clones and leaves some out. In the table there are about 150,000 clones, almost 85% of which are singletons. Sequencing was performed on peripheral blood. The receptor set was obtained from a human donor with acute or convalescent COVID-19. The donor label of this sample is uncertain.

V gene TRBV5-1 combines with J gene TRBJ2-1; TRBD1 agrees at 10 bases. Germline assignment: CDR1 SGHRS and CDR2 YFSETQ. The CDR3 is 15 residues long. J gave up 4 bases and V 6 bases, and 7 bases lay outside the gene matches. The CDR3 protein is CASTAGQGRYNEQFF. The CDR3 region has the DNA TGCGCCAGCACTGCGGGACAGGGGAGGTACAATGAGCAGTTCTTC.

This chain uses TRBV5-1 with TRBJ2-4; maybe TRBD1 (6 bases). The V gene lost 2 bases and the J gene lost 6 bases, with 12 bases spanning the gap. Germline values: CDR1 SGHRS, CDR2 YFSETQ. CDR3 size: 14 residues. CDR3 protein: CASSLTGTRNIQYF. In nucleotides, the CDR3 is TGCGCCAGCAGCTTAACAGGGACGAGAAACATTCAGTACTTC. Based on the CDR3 plus reference TRBV5-1 and TRBJ2-4, the full variable domain is KAGVTQTPRYLIKTRGQQVTLSCSPISGHRSVSWYQQTPGQGLQFLFEYFSETQRNKGNFPGRFSGRQFSNSRSEMNVSTLELGDSALYLCASSLTGTRNIQYFGAGTRLSVL.